This T cell receptor (beta chain) was identified in a study of blood T cell repertoires in COVID-19. Study information: Sites across the United States, Italy and Spain contributed samples from acute and convalescent COVID-19. PBMCs, B-cell-depleted T cells, or T cells provided the cDNA or gDNA that made up the material.

This CDR3 region has 16 residues. Per the germline V gene, CDR1 is LGHNA and CDR2 is YNFKEQ. Losses at the gene ends were 2 bases for V and 3 bases for J; bases not matched to a gene: 8. As handled by the study authors: Amplifying reference gene primers gave estimates of nucleated cell counts. Assay used: immunoSEQ multiplex PCR; TCRdb lists only in-frame clones, some missing. Clone size and the V and J calls come from that table; the DNA yielded D and trimming. The table records a few hundred thousand clones, roughly 85% of them present only once. This TCR came from a woman aged 18 to 35 with acute or convalescent COVID-19. The sample taken for sequencing was peripheral blood. V is TRBV4-2 and J is TRBJ1-1; 8 bases align to TRBD1. The CDR3 here is CASSQPWTGTDTEAFF. CDR3 coding DNA: TGTGCCAGCAGCCAACCCTGGACAGGGACGGACACTGAAGCTTTCTTT.